These T cell receptor beta chains were read from a single sample in a study of radiation and T cells in renal cell carcinoma. Method: immunoSEQ multiplex PCR; TCRdb's copy keeps in-frame clones and lacks some. The sample consists of around 45,000 clones, 70% to 85% of them appearing once. Sample: blood, taken from a patient whose treatment included radiotherapy and nephrectomy. These receptor sequences come from an older woman with renal cell carcinoma. Both conserved end residues are part of each CDR3. For some rows the clone size is stated as once, few or many, or as a class when expanded; others skip it.

CDR3aa | v_gene | len | j_gene | abundance
CASSQDWREDYNEQFF | TRBV4-3 | 16 | TRBJ2-1 | -
CASSETQGPGELFF | TRBV6-1 | 14 | TRBJ2-2 | -
CSVGGLSGANEQFF | TRBV29-1 | 14 | TRBJ2-1 | -
CAWRQLAGRQETQYF | TRBV30 | 15 | TRBJ2-5 | -
CASSRRQAYTGELFF | TRBV7-8 | 15 | TRBJ2-2 | -
CASTLGQGGYTF | TRBV7-9 | 12 | TRBJ1-2 | -
CASGLSGSTEAFF | TRBV12-5 | 13 | TRBJ1-1 | once
CASSILPRSSYNEQFF | TRBV19 | 16 | TRBJ2-1 | -
CASSLGQERGYGYTF | TRBV19 | 15 | TRBJ1-2 | few
CSATGANVLTF | TRBV20-1 | 11 | TRBJ2-6 | -